Following are 9 T cell receptor beta chains from one sample sequenced in a study of T cell responses to AZD1222 COVID-19 vaccine. Profiling relied on immunoSEQ multiplex PCR, and the TCRdb table lists in-frame clones only, not all of them. Found here are fewer than 300,000 clones, 93% of them singletons; the top ten hold 0.5% to 0.7%. The specimen was peripheral blood, collected on day 0 of AZD1222 vaccination. These TCRs come from an adult in good health.

The chain carries TRBV7-2 and TRBJ1-6; the match to TRBD1 covers 9 bases. The CDR3 sequence is 16 residues long. The V segment lost 1 base and the J segment 6 bases; nucleotides outside the gene matches: 4. In germline, CDR1 is SGHTA, CDR2 FQGNSA. The chain's CDR3 is CASSLGTGAGNSPLHF. The CDR3 nucleotides read TGTGCCAGCAGCTTAGGGACAGGGGCGGGTAATTCACCCCTCCACTTT.

This clone was seen a single time. The chain couples TRBV12-3 or TRBV12-4 to TRBJ1-1; unclear D gene. CDR3 size: 12 residues. Trimming cost V 3 bases and J 1 base, with 3 bases left between them. The CDR3, as DNA: TGTGCCAGCAGTTTTGGGAACACTGAAGCTTTCTTT. Its protein is CASSFGNTEAFF.

This clone occurred once. The V gene is TRBV9, the J gene TRBJ2-2; TRBD1 is a possible D gene (6 bases). Per germline, CDR1 SGDLS and CDR2 YYNGEE. V lost 3 bases to trimming and J lost 1 base, with 13 bases between them. CDR3 length: 16 amino acids. The CDR3 loop reads CASSAKRQENTGELFF. The CDR3 DNA follows: TGTGCCAGCAGCGCAAAGAGACAGGAGAACACCGGGGAGCTGTTTTTT.

This chain uses TRBV28 with TRBJ1-2; 10 bases line up with TRBD1. The CDR3 consists of 15 residues. J lost 8 bases, V lost 3 bases, and 9 bases had no gene match. Germline CDR1 MDHEN, CDR2 SYDVKM. CDR3 in amino acids: CASSLPPGTGVGYTF. The CDR3 bases are TGTGCCAGCAGTTTGCCACCGGGGACAGGGGTCGGCTACACCTTC.

The gene calls are TRBV7-6 and TRBJ2-1; 9 bases agree with TRBD2. The CDR3 extends over 15 amino acids. J lost 4 bases, V lost 3 bases, and 4 bases had no gene match. Germline-derived CDR1 and CDR2 are SGHVS and FNYEAQ. In nucleotides, the CDR3 is TGTGCCAGCAGCTTCCGGACTAGCGAATACAATGAGCAGTTCTTC. This gives the protein CASSFRTSEYNEQFF.

In regard to this clone: The junction departs from germline at one end; a sequencing error may be responsible. The V and J genes are TRBV7-7 and TRBJ1-3, with D possibly matching TRBD1 (5 bases). Germline assignment: CDR1 SSHAT and CDR2 FNYEAQ (reference sequence). This CDR3 comprises 15 residues. This CDR3 reads CASSPAGGTGNTIYF. As DNA, the CDR3 is TGTGCTAGCAGCCCGGCGGGGGGGACTGGAAACACCATATATTTT.

In this sample, this clone turned up once. V gene TRBV30 combines with J gene TRBJ1-2, with D maybe TRBD1 (5 bases). Germline V gene sequence: CDR1 GTSNPN, CDR2 SVGIG (reference sequence). The CDR3 is 13 amino acids. V shed 4 bases and J shed 4 bases, with 13 bases lying between them. CDR3 loop: CAWNRQALYGYTF. CDR3 sequence (DNA): TGTGCCTGGAACAGGCAGGCCCTCTATGGCTACACCTTC. The variable domain in full, with the rest retrieved from reference TRBV30 and TRBJ1-2, is SQTIHQWPATLVQPVGSPLSLECTVEGTSNPNLYWYRQAAGRGLQLLFYSVGIGQISSEVPQNLSASRPQDRQFILSSKKLLLSDSGFYLCAWNRQALYGYTFGSGTRLTVV.

The chain is built from TRBV18 and TRBJ2-6; maybe TRBD1 (5 bases). V shed 6 bases and J shed 0 bases, with 15 bases lying between them. Germline CDR1 is KGHSH and CDR2 is LQKENI. The CDR3 spans 17 residues. The CDR3 bases are TGTGCCAGCTCGCCAAGACAGATTGACTCTGGGGCCAACGTCCTGACTTTC. This encodes CASSPRQIDSGANVLTF.

The CDR3 DNA sequence: TGCGCCAGCAGCCAAGAGGATGGAGTGTTAGTTGGCTACACCTTC. It yields the protein CASSQEDGVLVGYTF. The rearrangement uses TRBV4-1 and TRBJ1-2; D gene ambiguous. V was shortened by 0 bases and J by 7 bases, with 15 bases between the two germline ends. CDR3 length: 15 residues. The germline gives CDR1 MGHRA, CDR2 YSYEKL.